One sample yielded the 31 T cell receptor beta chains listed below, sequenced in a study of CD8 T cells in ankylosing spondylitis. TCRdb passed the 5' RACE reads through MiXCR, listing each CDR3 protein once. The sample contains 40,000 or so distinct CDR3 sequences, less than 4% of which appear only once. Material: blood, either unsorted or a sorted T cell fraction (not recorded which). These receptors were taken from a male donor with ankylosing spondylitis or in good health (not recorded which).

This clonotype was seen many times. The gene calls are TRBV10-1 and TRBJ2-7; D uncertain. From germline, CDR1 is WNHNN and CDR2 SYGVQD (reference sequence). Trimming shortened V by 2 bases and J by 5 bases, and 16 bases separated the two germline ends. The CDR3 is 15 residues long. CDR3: CASSELDRAPHEQYV. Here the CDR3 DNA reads TGCGCCAGCAGTGAGCTTGATAGGGCCCCCCACGAGCAGTACGTC.

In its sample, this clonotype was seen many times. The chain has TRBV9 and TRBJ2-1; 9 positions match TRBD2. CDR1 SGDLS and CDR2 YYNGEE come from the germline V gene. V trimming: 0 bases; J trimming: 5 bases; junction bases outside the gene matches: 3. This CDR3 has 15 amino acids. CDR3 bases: TGTGCCAGCAGCGTAGGAGGGACTAGCCACAATGAGCAGTTCTTC. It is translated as CASSVGGTSHNEQFF.

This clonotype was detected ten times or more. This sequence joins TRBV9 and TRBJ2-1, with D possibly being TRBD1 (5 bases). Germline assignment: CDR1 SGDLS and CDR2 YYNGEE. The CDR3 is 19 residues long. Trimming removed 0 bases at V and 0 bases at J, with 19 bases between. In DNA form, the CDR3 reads TGTGCCAGCAGCGTAGAGGCAGGGCAGTTAAGGAGCTCCTACAATGAGCAGTTCTTC. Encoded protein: CASSVEAGQLRSSYNEQFF.

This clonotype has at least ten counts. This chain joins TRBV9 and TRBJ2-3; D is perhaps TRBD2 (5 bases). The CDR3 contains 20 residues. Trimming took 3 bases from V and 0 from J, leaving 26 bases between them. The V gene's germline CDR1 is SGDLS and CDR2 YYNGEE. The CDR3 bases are TGTGCCAGCAGCGCCCCTTTCCCCTGGTTGGCTAGCCCTAGCACAGATACGCAGTATTTT. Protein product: CASSAPFPWLASPSTDTQYF.

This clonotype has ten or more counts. The CDR3: CASSEKGTSGHTDTQYF. DNA for the CDR3: TGTGCCAGCAGTGAAAAAGGGACTAGCGGACACACAGATACGCAGTATTTT. The chain couples TRBV9 to TRBJ2-3, with 11 bases matching TRBD2. Germline CDR1 is SGDLS and CDR2 is YYNGEE. CDR3 length: 17 amino acids. V was clipped by 5 bases and J by 2 bases; unmatched bases: 10.

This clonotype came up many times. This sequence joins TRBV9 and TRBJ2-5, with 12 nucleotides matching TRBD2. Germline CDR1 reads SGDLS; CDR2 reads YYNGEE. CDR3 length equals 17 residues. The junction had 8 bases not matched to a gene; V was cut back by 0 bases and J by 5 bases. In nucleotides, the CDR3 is TGTGCCAGCAGCGTAGGACTAGCGGGGGCCATCCGGGAGACCCAGTACTTC. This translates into CASSVGLAGAIRETQYF.

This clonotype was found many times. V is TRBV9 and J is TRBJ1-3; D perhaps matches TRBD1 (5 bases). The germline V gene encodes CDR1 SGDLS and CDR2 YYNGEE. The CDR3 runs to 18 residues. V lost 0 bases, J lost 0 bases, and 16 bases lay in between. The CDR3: CASSVESRGVYSGNTIYF. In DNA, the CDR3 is TGTGCCAGCAGCGTAGAATCCCGAGGGGTTTACTCTGGAAACACCATATATTTT.

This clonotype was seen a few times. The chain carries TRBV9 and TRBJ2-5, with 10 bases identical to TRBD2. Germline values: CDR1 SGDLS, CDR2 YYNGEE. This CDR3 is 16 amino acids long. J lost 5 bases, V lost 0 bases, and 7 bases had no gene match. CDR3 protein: CASSVGFSGGAETQYF. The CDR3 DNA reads TGTGCCAGCAGCGTAGGGTTCAGCGGGGGGGCGGAGACCCAGTACTTC.

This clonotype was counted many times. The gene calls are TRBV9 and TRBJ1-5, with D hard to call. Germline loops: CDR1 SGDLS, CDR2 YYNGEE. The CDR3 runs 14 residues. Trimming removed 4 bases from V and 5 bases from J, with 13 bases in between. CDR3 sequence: CASSLTPGDQPQHF. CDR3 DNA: TGTGCCAGCAGCCTAACGCCGGGAGATCAGCCCCAGCATTTT.

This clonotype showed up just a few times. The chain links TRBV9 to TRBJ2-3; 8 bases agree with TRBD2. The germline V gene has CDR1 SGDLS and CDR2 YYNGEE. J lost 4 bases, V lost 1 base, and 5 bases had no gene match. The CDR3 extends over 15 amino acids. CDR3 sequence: CASSVLAGGPDTQYF. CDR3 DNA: TGTGCCAGCAGCGTACTAGCGGGTGGTCCAGATACGCAGTATTTT.

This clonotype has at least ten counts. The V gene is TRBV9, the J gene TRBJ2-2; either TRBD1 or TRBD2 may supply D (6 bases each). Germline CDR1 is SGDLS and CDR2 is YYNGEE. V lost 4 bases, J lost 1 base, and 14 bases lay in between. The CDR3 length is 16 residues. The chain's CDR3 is CASSPRGGQNTGELFF. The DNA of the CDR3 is TGTGCCAGCAGCCCCCGTGGGGGGCAGAACACCGGGGAGCTGTTTTTT.

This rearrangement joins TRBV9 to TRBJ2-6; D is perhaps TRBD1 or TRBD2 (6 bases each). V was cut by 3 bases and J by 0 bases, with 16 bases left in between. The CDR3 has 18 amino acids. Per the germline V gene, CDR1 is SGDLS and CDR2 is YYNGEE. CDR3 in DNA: TGTGCCAGCAGCGCCGGGGGCAGGGCCCGCTCTGGGGCCAACGTCCTGACTTTC. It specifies CASSAGGRARSGANVLTF.

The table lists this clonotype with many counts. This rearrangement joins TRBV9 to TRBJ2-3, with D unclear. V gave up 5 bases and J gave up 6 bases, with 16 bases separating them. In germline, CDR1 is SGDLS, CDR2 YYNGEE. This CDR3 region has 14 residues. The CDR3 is CASSPRLDVDTQYF. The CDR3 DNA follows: TGTGCCAGCAGTCCCAGGCTTGATGTGGATACGCAGTATTTT.

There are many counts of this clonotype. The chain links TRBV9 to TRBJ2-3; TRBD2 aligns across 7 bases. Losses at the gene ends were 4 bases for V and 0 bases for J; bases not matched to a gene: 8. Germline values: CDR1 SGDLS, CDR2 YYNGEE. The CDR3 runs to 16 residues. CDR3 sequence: CASSTSAGVSTDTQYF. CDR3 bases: TGTGCCAGCAGCACCTCTGCGGGGGTTAGCACAGATACGCAGTATTTT.

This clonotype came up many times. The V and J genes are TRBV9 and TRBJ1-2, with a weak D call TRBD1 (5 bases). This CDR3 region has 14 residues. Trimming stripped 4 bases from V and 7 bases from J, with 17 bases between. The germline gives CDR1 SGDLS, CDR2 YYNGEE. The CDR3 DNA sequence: TGTGCCAGCAGCCCTCATTTATCCGGGGCTGGCTACACCTTC. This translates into CASSPHLSGAGYTF.

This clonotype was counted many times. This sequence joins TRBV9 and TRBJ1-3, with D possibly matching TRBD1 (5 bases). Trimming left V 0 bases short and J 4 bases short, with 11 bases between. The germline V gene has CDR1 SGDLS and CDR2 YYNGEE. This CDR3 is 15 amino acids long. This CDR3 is CASSVDPGRGNTIYF. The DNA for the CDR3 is TGTGCCAGCAGCGTAGACCCAGGGAGAGGAAACACCATATATTTT.

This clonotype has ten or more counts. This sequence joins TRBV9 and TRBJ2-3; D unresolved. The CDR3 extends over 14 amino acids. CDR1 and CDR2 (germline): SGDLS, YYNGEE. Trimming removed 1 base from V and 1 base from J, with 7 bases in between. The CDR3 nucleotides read TGTGCCAGCAGCGTAAGGCATGGCACAGATACGCAGTATTTT. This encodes CASSVRHGTDTQYF.

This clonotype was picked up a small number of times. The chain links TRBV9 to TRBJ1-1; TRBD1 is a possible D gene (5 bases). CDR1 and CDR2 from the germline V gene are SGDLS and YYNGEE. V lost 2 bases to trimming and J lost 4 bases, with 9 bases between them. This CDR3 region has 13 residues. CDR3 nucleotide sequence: TGTGCCAGCAGCGTGGGGGTCGGCACTGAAGCTTTCTTT. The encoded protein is CASSVGVGTEAFF. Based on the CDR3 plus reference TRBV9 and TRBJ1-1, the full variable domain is DSGVTQTPKHLITATGQRVTLRCSPRSGDLSVYWYQQSLDQGLQFLIQYYNGEERAKGNILERFSAQQFPDLHSELNLSSLELGDSALYFCASSVGVGTEAFFGQGTRLTVV.

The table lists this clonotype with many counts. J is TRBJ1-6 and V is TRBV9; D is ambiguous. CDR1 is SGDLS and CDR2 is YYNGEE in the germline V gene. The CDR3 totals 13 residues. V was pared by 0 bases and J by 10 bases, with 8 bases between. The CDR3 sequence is CASSVDQDSPLHF. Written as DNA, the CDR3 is TGTGCCAGCAGCGTAGATCAGGACTCACCCCTCCACTTT.

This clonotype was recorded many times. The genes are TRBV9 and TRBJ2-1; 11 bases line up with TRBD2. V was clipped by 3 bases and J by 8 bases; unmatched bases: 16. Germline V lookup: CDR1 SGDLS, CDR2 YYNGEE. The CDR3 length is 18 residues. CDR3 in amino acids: CASSALPGTSGSVDEQFF. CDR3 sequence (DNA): TGTGCCAGCAGCGCCCTCCCGGGTACTAGCGGGAGCGTCGATGAGCAGTTCTTC.

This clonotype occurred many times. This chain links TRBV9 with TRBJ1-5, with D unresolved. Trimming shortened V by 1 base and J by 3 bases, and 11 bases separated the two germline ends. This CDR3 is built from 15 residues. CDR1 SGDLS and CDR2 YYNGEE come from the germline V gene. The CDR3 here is CASSVYGEHNQPQHF. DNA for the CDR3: TGTGCCAGCAGCGTATATGGGGAACACAATCAGCCCCAGCATTTT.

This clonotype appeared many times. In DNA form, the CDR3 reads TGTGCCAGCAGCGTAGCAGTAGCGGGGCTCGACAATGAGCAGTTCTTC. Its protein is CASSVAVAGLDNEQFF. This sequence joins TRBV9 and TRBJ2-1, with 8 bases aligning to TRBD2. V lost 0 bases and J lost 5; bases outside the gene matches: 7. CDR3 length: 16 residues. Germline CDR1 SGDLS, CDR2 YYNGEE.

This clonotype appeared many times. CDR3 amino acids: CASSVGALSGNTIYF. Written as DNA, the CDR3 is TGTGCCAGCAGCGTCGGGGCCCTCTCTGGAAACACCATATATTTT. This chain joins TRBV9 and TRBJ1-3, with D possibly matching TRBD1 (5 bases). The CDR3 length is 15 residues. V was cut by 2 bases and J by 0 bases, with 9 bases left in between. The germline CDR1 and CDR2 sequences are SGDLS and YYNGEE.

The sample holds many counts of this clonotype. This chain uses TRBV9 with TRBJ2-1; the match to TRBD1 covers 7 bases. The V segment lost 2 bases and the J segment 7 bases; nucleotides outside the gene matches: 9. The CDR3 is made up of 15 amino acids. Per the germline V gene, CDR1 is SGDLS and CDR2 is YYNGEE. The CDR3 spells CASSVRQGLLNEQFF. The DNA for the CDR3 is TGTGCCAGCAGCGTTCGACAGGGCCTATTAAATGAGCAGTTCTTC.

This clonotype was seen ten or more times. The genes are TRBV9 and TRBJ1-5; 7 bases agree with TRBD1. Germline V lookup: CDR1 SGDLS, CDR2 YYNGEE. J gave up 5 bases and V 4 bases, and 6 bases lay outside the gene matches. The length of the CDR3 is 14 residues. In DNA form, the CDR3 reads TGTGCCAGCAGCCAGGGGACAGTTGATCAGCCCCAGCATTTT. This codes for CASSQGTVDQPQHF.

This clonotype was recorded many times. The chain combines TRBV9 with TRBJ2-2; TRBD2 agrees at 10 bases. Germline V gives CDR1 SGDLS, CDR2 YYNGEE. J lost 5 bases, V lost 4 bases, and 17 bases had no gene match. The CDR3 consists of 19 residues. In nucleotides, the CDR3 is TGTGCCAGCAGCCCACGAACTTTGGGAAGCGGGAGGGTTACCGGGGAGCTGTTTTTT. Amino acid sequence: CASSPRTLGSGRVTGELFF.

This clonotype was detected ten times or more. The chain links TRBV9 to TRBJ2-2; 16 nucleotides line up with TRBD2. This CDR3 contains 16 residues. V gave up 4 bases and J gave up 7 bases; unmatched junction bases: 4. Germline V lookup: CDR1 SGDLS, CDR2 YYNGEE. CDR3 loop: CASSLGLAGGIGELFF. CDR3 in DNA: TGTGCCAGCAGCCTGGGACTAGCGGGAGGGATCGGGGAGCTGTTTTTT.

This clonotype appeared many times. The DNA of the CDR3 is TGTGCCAGCAGCCAGCAGGAAAACCTAGATACGCAGTATTTT. The encoded protein is CASSQQENLDTQYF. The chain is built from TRBV9 and TRBJ2-3; no reliable D call. Deletions cut 4 bases from V and 5 bases from J, with 14 bases between. The CDR3 is 14 residues long. CDR1 and CDR2 from the germline V gene are SGDLS and YYNGEE.

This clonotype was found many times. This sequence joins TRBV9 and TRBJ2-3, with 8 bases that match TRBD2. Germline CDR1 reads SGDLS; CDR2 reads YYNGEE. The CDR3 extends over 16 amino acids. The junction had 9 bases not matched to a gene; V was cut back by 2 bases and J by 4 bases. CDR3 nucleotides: TGTGCCAGCAGCGTCGATAGCGGGAATGGGGCAGATACGCAGTATTTT. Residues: CASSVDSGNGADTQYF.

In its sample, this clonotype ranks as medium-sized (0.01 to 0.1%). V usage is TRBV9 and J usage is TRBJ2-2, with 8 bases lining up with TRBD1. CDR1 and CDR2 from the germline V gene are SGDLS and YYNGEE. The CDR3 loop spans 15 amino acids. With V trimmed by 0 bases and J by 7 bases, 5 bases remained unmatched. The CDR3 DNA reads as TGTGCCAGCAGCGTAGACCAGGGGGCGATCGGGGAGCTGTTTTTT. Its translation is CASSVDQGAIGELFF.

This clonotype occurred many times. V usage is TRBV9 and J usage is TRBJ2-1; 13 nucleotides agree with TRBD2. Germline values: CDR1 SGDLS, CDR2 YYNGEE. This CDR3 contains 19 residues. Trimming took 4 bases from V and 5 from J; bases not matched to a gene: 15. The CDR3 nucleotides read TGTGCCAGCAGCAGAGAGGGGTTACTAGCGGGAGGGAAAAACAATGAGCAGTTCTTC. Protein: CASSREGLLAGGKNNEQFF.